This TCR beta chain was retrieved from a study of patients and donors after allogeneic stem cell transplantation. TCRdb analysed the RT-PCR reads with MiXCR anew, one entry per CDR3 protein. The repertoire includes 150,000 to 200,000 distinct CDR3 sequences, 35% to 50% of them detected once, and about 35% sits in the top ten. The V gene's germline CDR1 is SGHTA and CDR2 FQGNSA. The CDR3 consists of 19 residues. Trimming at V came to 1 base and at J to 4 bases, leaving 18 bases not matched to a gene. The chain carries TRBV7-2 and TRBJ1-2, with 7 bases identical to TRBD1. This receptor was taken from a human donor who was either an allogeneic HSCT recipient or a stem cell or donor lymphocyte infusion donor (not recorded which). It is not recorded whose cells these are; they may come from a transplant donor. The sequencing sample was made of blood, either unsorted or a sorted T cell fraction (not recorded which). The CDR3 loop reads CASSLVGTVFAASGYGYTF. The CDR3 DNA sequence: TGTGCCAGCAGCTTAGTCGGGACAGTTTTTGCAGCCAGTGGCTATGGCTACACCTTC.